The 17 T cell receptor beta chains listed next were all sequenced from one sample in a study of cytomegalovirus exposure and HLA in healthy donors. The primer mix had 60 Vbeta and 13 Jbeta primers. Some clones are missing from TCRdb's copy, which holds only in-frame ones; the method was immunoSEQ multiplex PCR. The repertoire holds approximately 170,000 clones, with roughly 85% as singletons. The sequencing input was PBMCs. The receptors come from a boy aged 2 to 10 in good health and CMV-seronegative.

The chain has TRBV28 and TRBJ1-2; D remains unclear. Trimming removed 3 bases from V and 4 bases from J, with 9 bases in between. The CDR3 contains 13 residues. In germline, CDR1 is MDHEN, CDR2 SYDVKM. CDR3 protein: CASSLPGSYGYTF. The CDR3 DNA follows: TGTGCCAGCAGTTTGCCGGGTAGCTATGGCTACACCTTC.

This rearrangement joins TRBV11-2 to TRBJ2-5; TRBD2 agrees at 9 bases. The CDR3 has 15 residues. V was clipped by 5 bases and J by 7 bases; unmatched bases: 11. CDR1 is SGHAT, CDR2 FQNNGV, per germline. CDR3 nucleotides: TGTGCCAGCAGCGCAGCCAGCGGGGGGTGGTCGACCCAGTACTTC. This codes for CASSAASGGWSTQYF.

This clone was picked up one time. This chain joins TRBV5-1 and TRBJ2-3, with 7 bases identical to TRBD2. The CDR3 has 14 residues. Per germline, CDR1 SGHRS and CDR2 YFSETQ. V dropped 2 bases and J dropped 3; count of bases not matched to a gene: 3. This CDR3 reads CASSLSGGTDTQYF. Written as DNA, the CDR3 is TGCGCCAGCAGCTTATCGGGAGGAACAGATACGCAGTATTTT.

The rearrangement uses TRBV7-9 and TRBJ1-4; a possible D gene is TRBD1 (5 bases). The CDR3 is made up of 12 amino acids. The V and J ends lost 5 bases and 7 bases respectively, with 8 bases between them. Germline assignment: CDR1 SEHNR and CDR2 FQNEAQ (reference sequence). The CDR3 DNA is TGTGCCAGCAGCATAACAGGTGAAAAACTGTTTTTT. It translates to CASSITGEKLFF. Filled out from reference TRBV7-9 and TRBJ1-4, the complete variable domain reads DTGVSQNPRHKITKRGQNVTFRCDPISEHNRLYWYRQTLGQGPEFLTYFQNEAQLEKSRLLSDRFSAERPKGSFSTLEIQRTEQGDSAMYLCASSITGEKLFFGSGTQLSVL.

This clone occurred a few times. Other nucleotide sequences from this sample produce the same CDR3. In DNA, the CDR3 is TGCGCCAGCAGCTTGGAGGCGGGAACAGATACGCAGTATTTT. It encodes CASSLEAGTDTQYF. V gene TRBV5-1 combines with J gene TRBJ2-3; D possibly corresponds to TRBD2 (6 bases). CDR1 and CDR2 (germline): SGHRS, YFSETQ. The CDR3 covers 14 residues. The ends were cut back, 0 bases at V and 3 bases at J, with 8 bases in the middle. Filled out from reference TRBV5-1 and TRBJ2-3, the complete variable domain reads KAGVTQTPRYLIKTRGQQVTLSCSPISGHRSVSWYQQTPGQGLQFLFEYFSETQRNKGNFPGRFSGRQFSNSRSEMNVSTLELGDSALYLCASSLEAGTDTQYFGPGTRLTVL.

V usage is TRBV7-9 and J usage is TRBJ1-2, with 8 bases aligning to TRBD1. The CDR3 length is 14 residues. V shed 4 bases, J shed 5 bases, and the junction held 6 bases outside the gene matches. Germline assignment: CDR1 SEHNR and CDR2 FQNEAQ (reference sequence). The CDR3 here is CASSSQGGPYGYTF. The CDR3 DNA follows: TGTGCCAGCAGCTCACAGGGGGGACCTTATGGCTACACCTTC.

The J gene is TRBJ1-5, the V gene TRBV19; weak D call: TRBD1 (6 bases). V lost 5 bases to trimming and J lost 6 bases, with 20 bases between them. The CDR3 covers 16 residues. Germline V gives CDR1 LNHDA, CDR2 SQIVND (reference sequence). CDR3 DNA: TGTGCCAGTAGTGCGCAGGGGTTAGTCTATATTCAGCCCCAGCATTTT. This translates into CASSAQGLVYIQPQHF.

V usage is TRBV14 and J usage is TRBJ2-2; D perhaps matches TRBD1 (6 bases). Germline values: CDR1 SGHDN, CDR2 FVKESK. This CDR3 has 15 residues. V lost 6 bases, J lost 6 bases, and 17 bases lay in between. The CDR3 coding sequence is TGTGCCAGCAGACGAACAGGGATGCGTCCCGGGGAGCTGTTTTTT. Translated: CASRRTGMRPGELFF.

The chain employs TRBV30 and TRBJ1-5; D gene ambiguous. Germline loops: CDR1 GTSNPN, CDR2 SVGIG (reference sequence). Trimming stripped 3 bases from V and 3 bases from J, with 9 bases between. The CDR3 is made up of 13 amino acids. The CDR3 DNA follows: TGTGCCTGGAGCGCTGGCCTCAATCAGCCCCAGCATTTT. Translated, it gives CAWSAGLNQPQHF.

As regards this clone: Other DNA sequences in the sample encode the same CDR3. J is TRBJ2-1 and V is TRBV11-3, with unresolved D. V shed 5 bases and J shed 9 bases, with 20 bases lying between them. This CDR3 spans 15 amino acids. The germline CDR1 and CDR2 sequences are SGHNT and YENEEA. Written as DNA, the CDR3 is TGTGCCAGCAGCCCTAATGGCCCTACTCGAGGTGAGCAGTTCTTC. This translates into CASSPNGPTRGEQFF.

DNA for the CDR3: TGTGCCAGTGGGACAGGGTCCACCGGGGAGCTGTTTTTT. Translated: CASGTGSTGELFF. J is TRBJ2-2 and V is TRBV6-4; 9 positions match TRBD1. CDR3 length equals 13 residues. Germline V gene sequence: CDR1 MRHNA, CDR2 SNTAGT. V shed 9 bases, J shed 4 bases, and the junction held 3 bases outside the gene matches.

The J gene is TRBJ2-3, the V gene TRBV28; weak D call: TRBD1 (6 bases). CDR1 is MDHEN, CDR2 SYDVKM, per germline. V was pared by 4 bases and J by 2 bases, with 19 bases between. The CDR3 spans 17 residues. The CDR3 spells CASSYNLGDTTTDTQYF. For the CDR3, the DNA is TGTGCCAGCAGTTACAACCTAGGGGACACAACCACAGATACGCAGTATTTT.

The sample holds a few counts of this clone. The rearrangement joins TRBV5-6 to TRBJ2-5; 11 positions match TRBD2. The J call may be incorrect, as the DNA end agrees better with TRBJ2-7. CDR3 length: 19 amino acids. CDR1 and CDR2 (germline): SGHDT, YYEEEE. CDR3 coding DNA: TGTGCCAGCAGCTTCGAAACTAGCGGGAGTTCTCTGCTCCGGTACGAGCAGTACTTC. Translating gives CASSFETSGSSLLRYEQYF.

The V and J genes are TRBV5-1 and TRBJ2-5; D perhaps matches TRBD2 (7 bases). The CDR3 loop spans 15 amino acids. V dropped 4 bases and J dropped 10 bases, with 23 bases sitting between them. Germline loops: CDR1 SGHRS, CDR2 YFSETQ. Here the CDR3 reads CASSHGTLGTNGQYF. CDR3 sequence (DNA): TGCGCCAGCAGCCACGGGACACTGGGGACTAATGGCCAGTACTTC.

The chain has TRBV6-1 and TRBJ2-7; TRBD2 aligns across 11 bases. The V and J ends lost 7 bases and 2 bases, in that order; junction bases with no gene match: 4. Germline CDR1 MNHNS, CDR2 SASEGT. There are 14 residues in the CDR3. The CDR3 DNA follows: TGTGCCAGCATCGGGACTAGCGGAACCTACGAGCAGTACTTC. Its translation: CASIGTSGTYEQYF.

This chain's CDR3 is CSVGLGTVTDTQYF. CDR3 DNA sequence: TGCAGCGTTGGGCTGGGGACAGTCACAGATACGCAGTATTTT. This chain joins TRBV29-1 and TRBJ2-3; TRBD1 agrees at 7 bases. The germline V gene encodes CDR1 SQVTM and CDR2 ANQGSEA. CDR3 length: 14 amino acids. V dropped 4 bases and J dropped 2; count of bases not matched to a gene: 6.

CDR3 residues: CASSNRGQDEQYF. As DNA, the CDR3 is TGTGCCAGTAGTAACAGGGGCCAGGACGAGCAGTACTTC. This sequence joins TRBV19 and TRBJ2-7, with 7 bases lining up with TRBD1. The junction had 5 bases not matched to a gene; V was cut back by 4 bases and J by 5 bases. Germline values: CDR1 LNHDA, CDR2 SQIVND (reference sequence). The CDR3 has 13 residues.